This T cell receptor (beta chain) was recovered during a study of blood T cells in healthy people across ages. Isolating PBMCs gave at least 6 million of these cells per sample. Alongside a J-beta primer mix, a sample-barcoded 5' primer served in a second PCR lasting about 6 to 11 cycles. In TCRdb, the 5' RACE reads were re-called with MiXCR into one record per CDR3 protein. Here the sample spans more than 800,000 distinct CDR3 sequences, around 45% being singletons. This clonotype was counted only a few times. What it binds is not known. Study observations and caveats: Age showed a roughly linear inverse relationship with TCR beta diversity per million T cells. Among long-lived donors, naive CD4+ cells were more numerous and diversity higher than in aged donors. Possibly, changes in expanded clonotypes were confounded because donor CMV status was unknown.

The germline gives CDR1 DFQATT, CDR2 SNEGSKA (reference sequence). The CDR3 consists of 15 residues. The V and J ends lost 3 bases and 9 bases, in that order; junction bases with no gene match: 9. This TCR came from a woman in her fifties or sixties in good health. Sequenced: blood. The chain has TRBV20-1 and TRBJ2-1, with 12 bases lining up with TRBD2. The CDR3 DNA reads TGCAGTGCTAGTCCGACTAGCGGGAGTATCCTTGAGCAGTTCTTC. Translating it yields CSASPTSGSILEQFF.